These T cell receptor beta chains were read from a single sample in a study of control samples from healthy donors and cancer patients. Repertoires were generated with immunoSEQ multiplex PCR, while TCRdb's copy carries only in-frame clones and drops some. The repertoire includes 150,000 to 200,000 clones, 90% to 95% of them detected once, and approximately 1.5% sits in the top ten. Sequencing input: blood. These receptors were obtained from a woman younger than 35 in good health. The CDR3 runs from the conserved cysteine through the conserved F or W. A D gene is named only where the DNA matches it firmly. Rows give clone size only sometimes, using once, few, many, or a class for an expanded clone.

v_call: TRBV5-6; clone_size: NA; d_call: NA; j_call: TRBJ2-7; cdr3_aa: CASSLGSLAPYEQYF; cdr3_nt: TGTGCCAGCAGCTTGGGTTCCCTAGCCCCATACGAGCAGTACTTC
v_call: TRBV10-2; clone_size: NA; d_call: TRBD2; j_call: TRBJ2-3; cdr3_aa: CASSESAGLGTDTQYF; cdr3_nt: TGCGCCAGCAGTGAGTCGGCGGGACTAGGGACAGATACGCAGTATTTT
v_call: TRBV24-1; clone_size: NA; d_call: NA; j_call: TRBJ1-3; cdr3_aa: CATSDPGRGYRNTIYF; cdr3_nt: TGTGCCACCAGTGATCCCGGCAGGGGTTATAGAAACACCATATATTTT
v_call: TRBV2; clone_size: NA; d_call: NA; j_call: TRBJ2-7; cdr3_aa: CASSGQSYEQYF; cdr3_nt: TGTGCCAGCAGTGGACAGTCCTACGAGCAGTACTTC
v_call: TRBV16; clone_size: NA; d_call: NA; j_call: TRBJ1-5; cdr3_aa: CASSQQGQDQPQHF; cdr3_nt: TGTGCCAGCAGCCAACAAGGCCAGGATCAGCCCCAGCATTTT
v_call: TRBV3-1/TRBV3-2; clone_size: NA; d_call: NA; j_call: TRBJ1-1; cdr3_aa: CASSFLEGTEAFF; cdr3_nt: TGTGCCAGCAGCTTTCTTGAGGGGACTGAAGCTTTCTTT
v_call: TRBV6-5; clone_size: NA; d_call: TRBD1; j_call: TRBJ1-2; cdr3_aa: CASSYLDRVRGYTF; cdr3_nt: TGTGCCAGCAGTTACTTGGACAGGGTTAGAGGCTACACCTTC
v_call: TRBV5-8; clone_size: NA; d_call: TRBD1; j_call: TRBJ1-1; cdr3_aa: CAINGQGISLVVTEAFF; cdr3_nt: TGTGCCATAAACGGACAGGGGATCTCGTTAGTAGTCACTGAAGCTTTCTTT
v_call: TRBV18; clone_size: NA; d_call: NA; j_call: TRBJ1-1; cdr3_aa: CASSPSRQSEAFF; cdr3_nt: TGTGCCAGCTCACCTTCCCGACAGAGTGAAGCTTTCTTT
v_call: TRBV29-1; clone_size: NA; d_call: NA; j_call: TRBJ1-1; cdr3_aa: CSEGPWDTEAFF; cdr3_nt: TGCAGCGAGGGCCCCTGGGACACTGAAGCTTTCTTT
v_call: TRBV10-3; clone_size: once; d_call: NA; j_call: TRBJ2-2; cdr3_aa: CAISGGTTGELFF; cdr3_nt: TGTGCCATCTCGGGCGGGACGACCGGGGAGCTGTTTTTT
v_call: TRBV11-3; clone_size: NA; d_call: NA; j_call: TRBJ2-2; cdr3_aa: CASSLLGQSGGELFF; cdr3_nt: TGTGCCAGCAGCTTGTTGGGCCAATCCGGCGGGGAGCTGTTTTTT
v_call: TRBV6-1; clone_size: NA; d_call: NA; j_call: TRBJ1-3; cdr3_aa: CASSDTGTGNTIYF; cdr3_nt: TGTGCCAGCAGTGATACAGGGACTGGAAACACCATATATTTT
v_call: TRBV5-4; clone_size: NA; d_call: NA; j_call: TRBJ1-4; cdr3_aa: CASSLARGSGEKLFF; cdr3_nt: TGTGCCAGCAGCTTGGCCCGAGGGTCGGGCGAAAAACTGTTTTTT
v_call: TRBV11-2; clone_size: NA; d_call: NA; j_call: TRBJ2-3; cdr3_aa: CASSHSGSTDTQYF; cdr3_nt: TGTGCCAGCAGCCATAGCGGTAGCACAGATACGCAGTATTTT
v_call: TRBV27; clone_size: NA; d_call: NA; j_call: TRBJ1-1; cdr3_aa: CASTPTRASRTEAFF; cdr3_nt: TGTGCCAGCACTCCTACCAGGGCGAGCAGGACTGAAGCTTTCTTT
v_call: TRBV7-8; clone_size: NA; d_call: TRBD1; j_call: TRBJ1-1; cdr3_aa: CASSLRTGYGTEAFF; cdr3_nt: TGTGCCAGCAGCCTAAGGACAGGGTATGGAACTGAAGCTTTCTTT
v_call: TRBV7-2; clone_size: NA; d_call: NA; j_call: TRBJ2-7; cdr3_aa: CASSLAGGQRREQYF; cdr3_nt: TGTGCCAGCAGCTTAGCGGGGGGCCAACGTCGGGAGCAGTACTTC
v_call: TRBV27; clone_size: NA; d_call: TRBD1; j_call: TRBJ1-2; cdr3_aa: CASRTLGQGNYGYTF; cdr3_nt: TGTGCCAGCAGGACCCTCGGACAGGGTAACTATGGCTACACCTTC
v_call: TRBV7-2; clone_size: NA; d_call: NA; j_call: TRBJ1-2; cdr3_aa: CASSDQGSNYGYTF; cdr3_nt: TGTGCCAGCAGCGATCAGGGATCCAACTATGGCTACACCTTC
v_call: TRBV19; clone_size: NA; d_call: TRBD1; j_call: TRBJ1-1; cdr3_aa: CASSLGTGYLGTEAFF; cdr3_nt: TGTGCCAGTAGCCTTGGGACAGGGTATTTAGGAACTGAAGCTTTCTTT
v_call: TRBV9; clone_size: NA; d_call: NA; j_call: TRBJ1-6; cdr3_aa: CASSERSGGTYNSPLHF; cdr3_nt: TGTGCCAGCAGCGAGAGGAGCGGGGGGACCTATAATTCACCCCTCCACTTT
v_call: TRBV18; clone_size: once; d_call: TRBD1; j_call: TRBJ1-1; cdr3_aa: CASSSSDSGTGGFGIMNTEAFF; cdr3_nt: TGTGCCAGCTCATCATCCGACTCCGGGACAGGGGGGTTTGGGATCATGAACACTGAAGCTTTCTTT
v_call: TRBV7-2; clone_size: NA; d_call: TRBD2; j_call: TRBJ2-1; cdr3_aa: CASSARDYKYNEQFF; cdr3_nt: TGTGCCAGCAGCGCCCGGGACTACAAGTACAATGAGCAGTTCTTC
v_call: TRBV2; clone_size: NA; d_call: NA; j_call: TRBJ1-1; cdr3_aa: CASTSTGTARPNF; cdr3_nt: TGTGCCAGCACTTCAACCGGGACGGCTAGACCCAACTTC
v_call: TRBV27; clone_size: NA; d_call: TRBD1; j_call: TRBJ1-1; cdr3_aa: CASTSRTGYTEAFF; cdr3_nt: TGTGCCAGCACTAGCCGGACAGGCTACACTGAAGCTTTCTTT
v_call: TRBV10-3; clone_size: NA; d_call: NA; j_call: TRBJ1-5; cdr3_aa: CAISASRGGGENQPQHF; cdr3_nt: TGTGCCATCAGTGCCTCTCGAGGAGGGGGGGAAAATCAGCCCCAGCATTTT
v_call: TRBV19; clone_size: NA; d_call: NA; j_call: TRBJ2-3; cdr3_aa: CASSMAQVTDTQYF; cdr3_nt: TGTGCCAGTAGTATGGCCCAGGTCACAGATACGCAGTATTTT
v_call: TRBV5-4; clone_size: NA; d_call: NA; j_call: TRBJ1-1; cdr3_aa: CASSFRGETEAFF; cdr3_nt: TGTGCCAGCAGCTTTCGAGGGGAGACTGAAGCTTTCTTT
v_call: TRBV6-5; clone_size: NA; d_call: TRBD2; j_call: TRBJ2-3; cdr3_aa: CASKGTSRDTQYF; cdr3_nt: TGTGCCAGCAAAGGGACTAGCAGGGATACGCAGTATTTT
v_call: TRBV6-6; clone_size: once; d_call: NA; j_call: TRBJ1-6; cdr3_aa: CATPSGPSADSPLHF; cdr3_nt: TGTGCCACGCCGTCGGGTCCGAGTGCGGATTCACCCCTCCACTTT
v_call: TRBV18; clone_size: NA; d_call: NA; j_call: TRBJ2-5; cdr3_aa: CASRQRETQYF; cdr3_nt: TGTGCCAGCCGACAGAGGGAGACCCAGTACTTC
v_call: TRBV28; clone_size: NA; d_call: TRBD1; j_call: TRBJ1-1; cdr3_aa: CASRSSEQGLNTEAFF; cdr3_nt: TGTGCCAGCAGATCTTCGGAACAGGGGTTGAACACTGAAGCTTTCTTT